The sequence of this TCR beta chain was determined in a study of T cell repertoires in cytomegalovirus infection. Study-level information: A matching HLA type, together with CMV infection, was signaled by public TCR beta signatures. General study results and limits: It was HLA-C-restricted CMV-specific TCR beta clonotypes that dominated the response ex vivo.

By sample fraction, this clonotype is medium-sized (0.01 to 0.1%). Its cognate antigen is unknown. MiXCR, run by TCRdb on the reads, gives a single entry per CDR3 protein. This sample has around 800,000 distinct CDR3 sequences, with roughly 33% found just once. V was cut by 6 bases and J by 5 bases, with 11 bases left in between. The CDR3 is 12 amino acids. Germline values: CDR1 SGHNT, CDR2 YYREEE (reference sequence). The V gene is TRBV5-4, the J gene TRBJ1-1; D is perhaps TRBD1 (5 bases). Material: cultured CD8+ T cells from PBMCs, obtained from culture after CMV antigen stimulation. The clonotype originates from a human donor in good health (CMV status not recorded). Some clones in this sample may be carry-over from other donors' samples. The CDR3 coding sequence is TGTGCCAGCATGAGGGGAAGGACTGAAGCTTTCTTT. Its translation is CASMRGRTEAFF.